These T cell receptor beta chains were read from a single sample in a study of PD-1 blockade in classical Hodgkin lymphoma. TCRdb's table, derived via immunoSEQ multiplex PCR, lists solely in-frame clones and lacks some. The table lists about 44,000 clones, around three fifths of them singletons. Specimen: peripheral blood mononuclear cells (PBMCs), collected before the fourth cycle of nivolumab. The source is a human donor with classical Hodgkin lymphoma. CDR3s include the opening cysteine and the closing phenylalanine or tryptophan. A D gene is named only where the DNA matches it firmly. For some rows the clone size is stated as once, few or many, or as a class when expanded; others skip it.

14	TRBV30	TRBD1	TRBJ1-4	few	TGTGCCTGGAACGTCGGCGACAGGGATGAAAAACTGTTTTTT	CAWNVGDRDEKLFF
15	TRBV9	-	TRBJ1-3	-	TGTGCCAGCAGCCCCGGGGAGGCGAGGGGGAACACCATATATTTT	CASSPGEARGNTIYF
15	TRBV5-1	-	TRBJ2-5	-	TGCGCCAGCAGCTTTGGACGGGCCAGTGGAGAGACCCAGTACTTC	CASSFGRASGETQYF
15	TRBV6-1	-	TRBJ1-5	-	TGTGCCAGCAGTGAATGGGCCGAGGGCAATCAGCCCCAGCATTTT	CASSEWAEGNQPQHF
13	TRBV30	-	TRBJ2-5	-	TGTGCCTGGGGACCGGGACTTCAAGAGACCCAGTACTTC	CAWGPGLQETQYF
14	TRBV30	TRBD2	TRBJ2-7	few	TGTGCCTGGAGTGGGGGACTAGCGGCCTCCGAGCAGTACTTC	CAWSGGLAASEQYF
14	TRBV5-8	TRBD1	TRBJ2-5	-	TGTGCCAGCAGCTTGTCCGGGACAGAAGAGACCCAGTACTTC	CASSLSGTEETQYF
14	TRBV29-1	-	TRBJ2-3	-	TGCAGCGTCTCTAACGCCCCCCTCACAGATACGCAGTATTTT	CSVSNAPLTDTQYF
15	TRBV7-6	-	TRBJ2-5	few	TGTGCCAGCAGCCCTCCCGGAACAGGGCTGGAGACCCAGTACTTC	CASSPPGTGLETQYF
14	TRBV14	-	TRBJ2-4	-	TGTGCCAGCAGCGACAGATTTGACAAAAACATTCAGTACTTC	CASSDRFDKNIQYF
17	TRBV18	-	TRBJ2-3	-	TGTGCCAGCTCCCCCGACCTAGGGGCCCCGAGCGCAGATACGCAGTATTTT	CASSPDLGAPSADTQYF
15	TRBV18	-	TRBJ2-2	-	TGTGCCAGCTCACCACGGATCTCGGACACCGGGGAGCTGTTTTTT	CASSPRISDTGELFF
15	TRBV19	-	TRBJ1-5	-	TGTGCCGGTTGCGCGAGGAGGGGGGCCCGGCAGCCCCAGCATTTT	CAGCARRGARQPQHF
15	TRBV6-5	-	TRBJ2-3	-	TGTGCCAGCACCCCTAAGTGGGACCCCACAGATACGCAGTATTTT	CASTPKWDPTDTQYF
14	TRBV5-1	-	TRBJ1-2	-	TGCGCCAGCAGCTTGGACGGGGCTTCCTATGGCTACACCTTC	CASSLDGASYGYTF
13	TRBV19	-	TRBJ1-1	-	TGTGCCAGTAGTCACAGCCTGGACGATCGGGCTTTCTTT	CASSHSLDDRAFF
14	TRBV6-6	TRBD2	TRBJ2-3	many	TGTGCCAGCAGGCAGGGTGAGGGAGGGCCAACGCAGTATTTT	CASRQGEGGPTQYF